These 17 T cell receptor beta chains originate from one sample sequenced in a study of T cell changes during pregnancy in multiple sclerosis (dated by TCRdb to about 2019). Receptor libraries were prepared by the immunoSEQ multiplex PCR assay. Held by TCRdb, this immuneACCESS table contains in-frame sequences only and omits some clones. Under half of the omission traces to an unresolved V gene where checked; the cause of the rest is unknown. The table for this sample lists roughly 89,000 clones; about 94% of them were counted only once. 2.2% of the sample is in the top ten clones. Specimen: peripheral blood, collected in the third trimester of pregnancy. All receptors come from a female donor with multiple sclerosis, enrolled in a pregnancy study.

The genes are TRBV6-1 and TRBJ2-7; D is unresolved. V lost 10 bases and J lost 3, with 10 bases in between. The germline V gene encodes CDR1 MNHNS and CDR2 SASEGT. The CDR3 length is 11 residues. The DNA for the CDR3 is TGTGCCATCAGATCTGTCTACGAGCAGTACTTC. Translating it yields CAIRSVYEQYF.

The chain employs TRBV10-3 and TRBJ2-7; tentatively, D is TRBD2 (7 bases). The germline CDR1 and CDR2 sequences are ENHRY and SYGVKD. The length of the CDR3 is 12 residues. The CDR3 DNA sequence: TGTGCCATCAGCCCCACCGAGAGTGGGGGGGCGGTA. Translating gives CAISPTESGGAV.

This chain connects TRBV15 to TRBJ2-7; D possibly corresponds to TRBD2 (6 bases). V shed 3 bases and J shed 5 bases, with 17 bases lying between them. The CDR3 loop spans 15 amino acids. Per germline, CDR1 LNHNV and CDR2 YYDKDF (reference sequence). DNA of the CDR3: TGTGCCACCAGCAGGGGATGGGCGGGAATCAACGAGCAGTACTTC. Protein: CATSRGWAGINEQYF.

This clone was detected a few times. This rearrangement joins TRBV5-1 to TRBJ2-3, with a possible D match to TRBD1 (6 bases). CDR3 size: 15 residues. Germline CDR1 SGHRS, CDR2 YFSETQ. V lost 1 base and J 4 bases, leaving 13 bases between the germline ends. CDR3 loop: CASSLKLGAADTQYF. DNA for the CDR3: TGCGCCAGCAGCTTGAAACTGGGGGCCGCAGATACGCAGTATTTT.

The sample holds one count of this clone. The CDR3 coding sequence is TGTGCTAGTGGTTTGGTAAGAAGAAGGGGCTGTAGGCCCCAGTACTTC. Translating it yields CASGLVRRRGCRPQYF. The V and J genes are TRBV12-5 and TRBJ2-7; tentatively, D is TRBD1 (5 bases). V was pared by 0 bases and J by 10 bases, with 22 bases between. This CDR3 region has 16 residues. Germline-derived CDR1 and CDR2 are LGHNT and FRNRAP.

This rearrangement joins TRBV9 to TRBJ2-1; TRBD2 agrees at 9 bases. Germline trimming cut 6 bases from V and 2 bases from J; bases unmatched to any gene: 9. The CDR3 covers 16 residues. The V gene's germline CDR1 is SGDLS and CDR2 YYNGEE. CDR3 in DNA: TGTGCCAGCAACCAGGCGACTAGCGGACCCTACAATGAGCAGTTCTTC. Amino acids: CASNQATSGPYNEQFF.

This sequence joins TRBV9 and TRBJ1-2; TRBD1 might be the D (5 bases). There are 17 residues in the CDR3. V was shortened by 0 bases and J by 2 bases, with 17 bases between the two germline ends. Per germline, CDR1 SGDLS and CDR2 YYNGEE. Written as DNA, the CDR3 is TGTGCCAGCAGCGTAGGGTTTCTGGGGGGGACGAACTATGGCTACACCTTC. This codes for CASSVGFLGGTNYGYTF.

This clone came up once. V usage is TRBV6-1 and J usage is TRBJ2-7, with a weak D call TRBD2 (6 bases). Per germline, CDR1 MNHNS and CDR2 SASEGT. V shed 6 bases and J shed 2 bases, with 14 bases lying between them. This CDR3 comprises 14 residues. CDR3 DNA sequence: TGTGCCAGCAGCCTGTCCGGGACTCCCTACGAGCAGTACTTC. Its protein product is CASSLSGTPYEQYF.

This clone showed up just once. J is TRBJ2-7 and V is TRBV11-2, with 11 bases aligning to TRBD2. The germline V gene encodes CDR1 SGHAT and CDR2 FQNNGV. V gave up 4 bases and J gave up 3 bases; unmatched junction bases: 11. This CDR3 spans 17 amino acids. The CDR3 nucleotides read TGTGCCAGCAGCTCAACCCCTCGACTAGCGGGGTACTACGAGCAGTACTTC. This translates into CASSSTPRLAGYYEQYF.

The V gene is TRBV27, the J gene TRBJ2-2, with 8 bases identical to TRBD2. The ends lost 10 bases at V and 5 bases at J; junction bases unmatched: 9. Germline V gene lookup returns CDR1 MNHEY and CDR2 SMNVEV (reference sequence). This CDR3 has 14 amino acids. The CDR3 protein is CATSSGSGTGELFF. The CDR3 DNA sequence: TGTGCCACTTCCAGCGGGAGCGGGACCGGGGAGCTGTTTTTT.

CDR3 amino acids: CASGTSGRPDTQYF. The CDR3 nucleotides are TGTGCCAGCGGGACTAGCGGGAGACCAGATACGCAGTATTTT. V and J are TRBV27 and TRBJ2-3; TRBD2 aligns across 14 bases. The length of the CDR3 is 14 residues. V lost 8 bases, J lost 4 bases, and 2 bases stayed unmatched. The germline V gene encodes CDR1 MNHEY and CDR2 SMNVEV (reference sequence).

The sample holds one count of this clone. V is TRBV7-2 and J is TRBJ1-4; 8 nucleotides align to TRBD1. The CDR3 covers 14 residues. Per germline, CDR1 SGHTA and CDR2 FQGNSA. V shed 5 bases, J shed 7 bases, and the junction held 6 bases outside the gene matches. CDR3 sequence: CASSPRTGSEKLFF. The CDR3 region has the DNA TGTGCCAGCAGCCCCCGGACAGGGAGTGAAAAACTGTTTTTT.

With regard to this clone: The same CDR3 also results from other DNA sequences found in this sample. The chain couples TRBV9 to TRBJ2-3, with D perhaps TRBD1 (6 bases). The V gene's germline CDR1 is SGDLS and CDR2 YYNGEE. CDR3 size: 14 residues. V lost 0 bases, J lost 1 base, and 6 bases lay in between. This CDR3 reads CASSVGTGTDTQYF. In nucleotides, the CDR3 is TGTGCCAGCAGCGTAGGGACAGGCACAGATACGCAGTATTTT.

The chain joins TRBV28 to TRBJ1-3; no clear D. Germline values: CDR1 MDHEN, CDR2 SYDVKM. The CDR3 covers 13 residues. V was pared by 6 bases and J by 0 bases, with 6 bases between. The CDR3 is CASSELSGNTIYF. CDR3 DNA: TGTGCCAGCAGCGAACTCTCTGGAAACACCATATATTTT.

The chain combines TRBV6-5 with TRBJ2-5; no firm D call. The CDR3 is made up of 16 amino acids. Germline-derived CDR1 and CDR2 are MNHEY and SVGAGI. V shed 4 bases and J shed 5 bases, with 20 bases lying between them. CDR3 amino acids: CASSFPVLTSLETQYF. CDR3 nucleotide sequence: TGTGCCAGCAGTTTTCCAGTTCTCACCAGTTTGGAGACCCAGTACTTC.

This rearrangement joins TRBV4-3 to TRBJ1-5; D is unresolved. The CDR3 sequence is 13 residues long. In germline, CDR1 is LGHNA, CDR2 YSLEER. V was cut by 2 bases and J by 3 bases, with 5 bases left in between. DNA for the CDR3: TGCGCCAGCAGCCAACAGGACAATCAGCCCCAGCATTTT. Its protein is CASSQQDNQPQHF.

This clone occurred once. This chain joins TRBV5-6 and TRBJ2-3, with D perhaps matching TRBD2 (5 bases). CDR3 length: 13 amino acids. V shed 5 bases and J shed 0 bases, with 7 bases lying between them. Germline V gene lookup returns CDR1 SGHDT and CDR2 YYEEEE. CDR3 region: CASRWTSTDTQYF. Written as DNA, the CDR3 is TGTGCCAGCAGATGGACTAGCACAGATACGCAGTATTTT.